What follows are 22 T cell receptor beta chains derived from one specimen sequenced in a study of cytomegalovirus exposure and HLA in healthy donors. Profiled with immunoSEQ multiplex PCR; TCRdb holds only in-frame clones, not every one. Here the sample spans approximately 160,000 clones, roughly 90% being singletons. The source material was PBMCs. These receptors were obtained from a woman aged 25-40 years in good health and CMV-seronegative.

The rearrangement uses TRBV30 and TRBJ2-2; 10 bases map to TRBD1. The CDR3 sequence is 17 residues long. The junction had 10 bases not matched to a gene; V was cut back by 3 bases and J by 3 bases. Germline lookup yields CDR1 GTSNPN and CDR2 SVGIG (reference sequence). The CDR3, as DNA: TGTGCCTGGAGACAGGACAGGGGGGGGACGGACACCGGGGAGCTGTTTTTT. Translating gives CAWRQDRGGTDTGELFF.

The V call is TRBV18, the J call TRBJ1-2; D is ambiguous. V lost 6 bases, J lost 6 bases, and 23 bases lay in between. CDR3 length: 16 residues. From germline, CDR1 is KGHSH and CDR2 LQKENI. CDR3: CASSPPGAWTGHGYTF. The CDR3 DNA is TGTGCCAGCTCGCCCCCGGGAGCCTGGACGGGTCATGGCTACACCTTC.

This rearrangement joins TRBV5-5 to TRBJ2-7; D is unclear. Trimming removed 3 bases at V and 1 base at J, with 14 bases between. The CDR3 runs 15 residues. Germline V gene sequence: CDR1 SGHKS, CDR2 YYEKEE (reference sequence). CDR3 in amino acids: CASSSIGLSSYEQYF. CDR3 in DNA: TGTGCCAGCAGCTCGATAGGGCTTTCTTCCTACGAGCAGTACTTC. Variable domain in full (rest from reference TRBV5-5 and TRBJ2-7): DAGVTQSPTHLIKTRGQQVTLRCSPISGHKSVSWYQQVLGQGPQFIFQYYEKEERGRGNFPDRFSARQFPNYSSELNVNALLLGDSALYLCASSSIGLSSYEQYFGPGTRLTVT.

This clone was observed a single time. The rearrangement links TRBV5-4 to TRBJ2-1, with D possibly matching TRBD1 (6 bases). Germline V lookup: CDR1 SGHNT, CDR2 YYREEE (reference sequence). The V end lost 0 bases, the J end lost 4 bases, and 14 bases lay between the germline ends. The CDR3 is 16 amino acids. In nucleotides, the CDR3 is TGTGCCAGCAGCTTGGGAGGGCAGGGGTTTTACAATGAGCAGTTCTTC. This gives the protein CASSLGGQGFYNEQFF.

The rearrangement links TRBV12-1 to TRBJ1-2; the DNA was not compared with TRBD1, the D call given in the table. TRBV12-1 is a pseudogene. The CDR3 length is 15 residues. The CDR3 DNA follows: TGTGCCAGCAGCTTTGAGGTAGGCCAGGGATATGGCTACACCTTC. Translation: CASSFEVGQGYGYTF.

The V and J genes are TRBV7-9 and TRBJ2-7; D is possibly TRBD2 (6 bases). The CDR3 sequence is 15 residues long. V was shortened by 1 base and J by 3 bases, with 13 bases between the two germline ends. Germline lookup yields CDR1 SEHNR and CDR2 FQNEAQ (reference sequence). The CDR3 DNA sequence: TGTGCCAGCAGCTTAGGGCGGGGAGTGCACTACGAGCAGTACTTC. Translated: CASSLGRGVHYEQYF.

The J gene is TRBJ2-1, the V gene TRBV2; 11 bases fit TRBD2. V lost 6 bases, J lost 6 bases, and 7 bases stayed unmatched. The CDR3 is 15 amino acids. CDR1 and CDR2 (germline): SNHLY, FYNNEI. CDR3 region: CASSPGLAETNEQFF. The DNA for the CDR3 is TGTGCCAGCAGCCCGGGACTAGCGGAAACCAATGAGCAGTTCTTC.

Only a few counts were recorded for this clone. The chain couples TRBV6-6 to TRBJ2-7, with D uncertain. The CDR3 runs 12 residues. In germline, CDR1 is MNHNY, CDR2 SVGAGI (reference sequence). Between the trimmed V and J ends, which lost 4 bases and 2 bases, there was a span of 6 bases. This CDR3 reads CASSSSAYEQYF. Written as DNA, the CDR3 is TGTGCCAGCAGTTCCTCGGCCTACGAGCAGTACTTC.

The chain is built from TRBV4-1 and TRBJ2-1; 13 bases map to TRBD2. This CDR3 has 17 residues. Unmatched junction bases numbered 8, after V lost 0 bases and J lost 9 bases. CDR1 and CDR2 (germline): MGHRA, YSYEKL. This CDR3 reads CASSQERTSGRTGEQFF. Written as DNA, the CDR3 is TGCGCCAGCAGCCAAGAAAGGACTAGCGGGAGAACCGGTGAGCAGTTCTTC.

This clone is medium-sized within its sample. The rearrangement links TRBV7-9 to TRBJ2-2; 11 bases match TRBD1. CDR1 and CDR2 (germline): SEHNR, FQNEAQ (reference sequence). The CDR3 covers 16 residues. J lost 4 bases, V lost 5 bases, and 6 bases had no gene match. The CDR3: CASSGQGATVTGELFF. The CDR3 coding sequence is TGTGCCAGCAGCGGACAGGGGGCTACGGTCACCGGGGAGCTGTTTTTT.

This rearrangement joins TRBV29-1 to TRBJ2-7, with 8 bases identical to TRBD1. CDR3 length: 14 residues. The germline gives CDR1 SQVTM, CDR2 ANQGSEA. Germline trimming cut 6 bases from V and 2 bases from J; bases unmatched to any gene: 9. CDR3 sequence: CSVGPTGGTYEQYF. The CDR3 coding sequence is TGCAGCGTCGGCCCTACAGGGGGGACCTACGAGCAGTACTTC.

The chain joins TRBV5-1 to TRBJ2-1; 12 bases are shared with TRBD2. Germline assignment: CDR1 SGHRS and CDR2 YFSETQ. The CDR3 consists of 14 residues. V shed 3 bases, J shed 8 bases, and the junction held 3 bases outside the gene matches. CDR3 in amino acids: CASSSSGGAYEQFF. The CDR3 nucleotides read TGCGCCAGCAGCTCTAGCGGGGGGGCCTATGAGCAGTTCTTC.

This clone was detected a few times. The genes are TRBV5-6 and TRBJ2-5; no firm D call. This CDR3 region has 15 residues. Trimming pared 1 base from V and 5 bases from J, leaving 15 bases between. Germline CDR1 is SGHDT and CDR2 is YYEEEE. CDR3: CASSLSTQSRETQYF. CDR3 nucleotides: TGTGCCAGCAGCTTGTCCACTCAGAGCCGGGAGACCCAGTACTTC.

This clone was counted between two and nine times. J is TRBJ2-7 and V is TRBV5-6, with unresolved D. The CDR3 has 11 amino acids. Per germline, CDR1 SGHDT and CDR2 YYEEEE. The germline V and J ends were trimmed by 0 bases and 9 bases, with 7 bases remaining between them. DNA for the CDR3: TGTGCCAGCAGCTTGGCCGAGAGGCAGTACTTC. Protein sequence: CASSLAERQYF.

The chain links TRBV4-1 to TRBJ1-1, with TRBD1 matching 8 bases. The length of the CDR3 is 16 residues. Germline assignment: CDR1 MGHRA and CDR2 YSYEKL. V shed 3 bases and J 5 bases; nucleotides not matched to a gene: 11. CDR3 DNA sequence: TGCGCCAGCAGCCAGACACCCGGACAGGGTAAAACTGAAGCTTTCTTT. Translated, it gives CASSQTPGQGKTEAFF.

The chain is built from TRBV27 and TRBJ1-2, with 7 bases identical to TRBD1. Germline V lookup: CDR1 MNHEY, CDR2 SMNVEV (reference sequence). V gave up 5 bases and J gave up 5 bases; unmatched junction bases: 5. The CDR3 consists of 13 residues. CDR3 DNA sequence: TGTGCCAGCAGTACACACAGGGGATATGGCTACACCTTC. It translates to CASSTHRGYGYTF.

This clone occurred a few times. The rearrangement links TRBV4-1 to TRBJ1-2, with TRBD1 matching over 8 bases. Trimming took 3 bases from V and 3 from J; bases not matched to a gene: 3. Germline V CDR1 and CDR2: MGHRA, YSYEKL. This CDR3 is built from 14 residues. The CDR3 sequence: CASSHDRGDYGYTF. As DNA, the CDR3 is TGCGCCAGCAGCCATGACAGGGGCGACTATGGCTACACCTTC.

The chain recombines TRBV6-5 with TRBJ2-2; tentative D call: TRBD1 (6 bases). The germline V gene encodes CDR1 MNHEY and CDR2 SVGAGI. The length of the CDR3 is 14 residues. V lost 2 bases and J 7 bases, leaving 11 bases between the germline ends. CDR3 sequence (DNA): TGTGCCAGCAGTTACAGGACAGCGAGCGGGGAGCTGTTTTTT. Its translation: CASSYRTASGELFF.

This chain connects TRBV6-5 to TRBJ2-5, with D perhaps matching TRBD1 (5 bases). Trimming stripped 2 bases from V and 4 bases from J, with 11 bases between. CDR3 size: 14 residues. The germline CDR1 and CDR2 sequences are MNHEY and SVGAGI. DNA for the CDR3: TGTGCCAGCAGTTACCCAGGGTCGGGAGAGACCCAGTACTTC. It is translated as CASSYPGSGETQYF.

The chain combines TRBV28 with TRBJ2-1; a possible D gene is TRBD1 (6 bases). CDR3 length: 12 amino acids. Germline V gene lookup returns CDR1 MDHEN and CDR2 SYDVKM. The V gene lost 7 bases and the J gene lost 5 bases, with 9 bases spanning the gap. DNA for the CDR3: TGTGCCAGCATAACAGGGAACAATGAGCAGTTCTTC. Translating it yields CASITGNNEQFF.

The CDR3 spells CASSQVSGGGNTIYF. As DNA, the CDR3 is TGCGCCAGCAGCCAAGTTTCAGGGGGGGGAAACACCATATATTTT. This chain uses TRBV4-3 with TRBJ1-3; TRBD1 agrees at 7 bases. This CDR3 has 15 residues. V was clipped by 1 base and J by 4 bases; unmatched bases: 4. Germline V gene sequence: CDR1 LGHNA, CDR2 YSLEER.

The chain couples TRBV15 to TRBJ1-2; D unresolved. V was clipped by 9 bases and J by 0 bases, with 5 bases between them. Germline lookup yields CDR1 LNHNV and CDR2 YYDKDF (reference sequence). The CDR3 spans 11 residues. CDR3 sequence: CATSSNYGYTF. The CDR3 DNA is TGTGCCACAAGTTCTAACTATGGCTACACCTTC.